One and the same sample provided the 7 T cell receptor beta chains below, sequenced in a study of CD8 T cells in ankylosing spondylitis. TCRdb itself ran the 5' RACE reads through MiXCR, one entry per CDR3 protein. The profile covers about 250,000 distinct CDR3 sequences, with around 8% appearing a single time and around 4.9% taken by the ten largest. Sequencing was done on a sample of blood, either unsorted or a sorted T cell fraction (not recorded which). The receptors were gathered from a female donor with ankylosing spondylitis or in good health (not recorded which).

This clonotype was seen at least ten times. The V gene is TRBV12-3 or TRBV12-4, the J gene TRBJ2-3, with a weak D call TRBD1 (6 bases). The CDR3 is 12 residues long. V lost 5 bases and J 9 bases, leaving 12 bases between the germline ends. CDR3 bases: TGTGCCAGCAGTCCGGACAGAAAGACGCAGTATTTT. Its protein product is CASSPDRKTQYF.

This clonotype has a handful of counts. The rearrangement joins TRBV7-6 to TRBJ2-3; D uncertain. The germline gives CDR1 SGHVS, CDR2 FNYEAQ. Trimming pared 5 bases from V and 2 bases from J, leaving 11 bases between. The CDR3 has 14 amino acids. CDR3 in amino acids: CASSPFGITDTQYF. For the CDR3, the DNA is TGTGCCAGCAGCCCTTTTGGAATCACAGATACGCAGTATTTT.

There are many counts of this clonotype. The chain employs TRBV20-1 and TRBJ2-1, with 14 bases aligning to TRBD2. Looked up from germline, CDR1 is DFQATT and CDR2 is SNEGSKA (reference sequence). V was pared by 4 bases and J by 9 bases, with 5 bases of the junction left unmatched. This CDR3 comprises 14 residues. The CDR3 sequence is CSAKTGTSGSEQFF. Here the CDR3 DNA reads TGCAGTGCTAAAACCGGGACTAGCGGGAGTGAGCAGTTCTTC.

This clonotype was seen at least ten times. The chain couples TRBV9 to TRBJ2-1; 8 bases line up with TRBD2. Unmatched junction bases numbered 2, after V lost 0 bases and J lost 3 bases. CDR3 length: 15 residues. Germline lookup yields CDR1 SGDLS and CDR2 YYNGEE. CDR3 bases: TGTGCCAGCAGCGTAGTTAGCGGGGACTACAATGAGCAGTTCTTC. The encoded protein is CASSVVSGDYNEQFF.

This clonotype showed up many times. This chain uses TRBV19 with TRBJ2-7, with D unresolved. Germline lookup yields CDR1 LNHDA and CDR2 SQIVND (reference sequence). Trimming shortened V by 3 bases and J by 4 bases, and 16 bases separated the two germline ends. CDR3 size: 15 residues. The CDR3 DNA reads as TGTGCCAGTAGTATGGATCACCAGAAGGTTTACGAGCAGTACTTC. Protein sequence: CASSMDHQKVYEQYF.

At least ten counts were recorded for this clonotype. The rearrangement uses TRBV6-1 and TRBJ2-3; 8 bases map to TRBD1. The CDR3 sequence is 15 residues long. Germline CDR1 MNHNS, CDR2 SASEGT. V was clipped by 5 bases and J by 2 bases; unmatched bases: 6. This CDR3 is CASSPTGANTDTQYF. The DNA of the CDR3 is TGTGCCAGCAGTCCGACAGGGGCTAACACAGATACGCAGTATTTT.

The sample holds many counts of this clonotype. The rearrangement joins TRBV29-1 to TRBJ1-1; D ambiguous. The CDR3 is 13 residues long. The germline gives CDR1 SQVTM, CDR2 ANQGSEA. V gave up 7 bases and J gave up 3 bases, with 15 bases separating them. CDR3 DNA sequence: TGCAGCGCTCCGGGAATCACGGACACTGAAGCTTTCTTT. Protein sequence: CSAPGITDTEAFF.